This T cell receptor (beta chain) came from a study of sequential checkpoint blockade in melanoma. Turning to the study itself: After both sequences, patients received maintenance nivolumab. DNA from 91 pretreatment tumor samples underwent TCRβ immunosequencing. Under 25 patients had tumor biopsies before treatment and at week 13.

In its sample, this clone was seen a few times. Its antigen is not identified. Study-level results: About 30 times likelier clinical benefit followed increased tumor T-cell fraction and clonality.

Documented treatment: randomized to nivolumab then ipilimumab (arm A) or the reverse (arm B). The germline V gene has CDR1 MNHGY and CDR2 SAAAGT. Trimming shortened V by 4 bases and J by 6 bases, and 9 bases separated the two germline ends. This CDR3 is built from 12 residues. The repertoire was sequenced with immunoSEQ multiplex PCR; TCRdb's copy has only in-frame clones and lacks some. The profile covers tens of thousands of clones, with 32% appearing a single time and about 1.6% taken by the ten largest. The sequence was obtained from a human donor with melanoma. The sample here was tumor tissue (inferred from file names), taken from a patient given nivolumab and ipilimumab in sequence. The chain uses TRBV6-8 and TRBJ1-1, with a tentative D call TRBD1 (5 bases). CDR3 coding DNA: TGTGCCAGCAGTTGGGGGGGTCCTGAAGCTTTCTTT. This sequence encodes CASSWGGPEAFF.